This is a list of T cell receptor beta chains from one sample in a study of control samples from healthy donors and cancer patients. Method: immunoSEQ multiplex PCR; TCRdb's copy keeps in-frame clones and lacks some. The sample yields approximately 160,000 clones, 92% seen once. The source material was blood. The receptors shown here come from a woman in her 30s in good health. The CDR3 runs from the conserved cysteine through the conserved F or W. Part of the rows lack a size; the others show once, few, many or a class for expanded clones.

clone size,V gene,J gene,CDR3 protein
once,TRBV27,TRBJ1-5,CASSLSGDQPQHF
once,TRBV30,TRBJ2-1,CAWSPGQAYNEQFF
-,TRBV4-3,TRBJ1-1,CASSRGNTEAFF
-,TRBV4-2,TRBJ2-7,CASSSQGGGLSYEQYF
-,TRBV5-1,TRBJ2-7,CASSWTSRSSYEQYF
-,TRBV5-4,TRBJ1-4,CASSLGAGKLFF
-,TRBV7-9,TRBJ2-7,CASSLAGPKDEQYF
-,TRBV7-2,TRBJ2-5,CASSFVSGAQETQYF
-,TRBV30,TRBJ1-1,CAWIRAGNTEAFF
-,TRBV4-2,TRBJ2-1,CASSQEGGSSYNEQFF
-,TRBV28,TRBJ2-7,CASCRTGTYEQYF
-,TRBV5-1,TRBJ2-5,CASSLIVAGSGETQYF
-,TRBV7-3,TRBJ2-1,CASSLAEREGNEQFF
-,TRBV24-1,TRBJ1-2,CATSKILRDRGLRRYGYTF
-,TRBV5-5,TRBJ2-2,CASSPIYPQPPNAGELFF
-,TRBV28,TRBJ1-2,CASSLPDSLVRGYTF
-,TRBV14,TRBJ2-2,CASSVKQAGELFF
-,TRBV5-1,TRBJ2-7,CASSGTRDRTYEQYF
once,TRBV7-8,TRBJ2-7,CASSLISEIYEQYF
-,TRBV6-6,TRBJ1-3,CASKTAGSGNTIYF
-,TRBV6-1,TRBJ2-7,CASSERDSYEQYF
many,TRBV23-1,TRBJ1-5,CASSQSSRRTHSNQPQHF
-,TRBV4-3,TRBJ1-2,CASSQDYGTVPNYGYTF
-,TRBV2,TRBJ1-2,CAIWDRSSDGYTF
-,TRBV10-3,TRBJ2-5,CAKPGLAETQYF
-,TRBV28,TRBJ1-2,CASGLTVGYGYTF
-,TRBV5-5,TRBJ1-2,CASSLNRGHYGYTF
-,TRBV2,TRBJ2-7,CASSGSDLTYEQYF
-,TRBV19,TRBJ1-1,CASSIGTGNTEAFF
-,TRBV24-1,TRBJ1-1,CATSDTGIAEAFF
-,TRBV5-4,TRBJ2-7,CASSLRLAATQDEQYF
-,TRBV19,TRBJ1-1,CASSKTGANTEAFF
-,TRBV10-2,TRBJ2-2,CASRAGSTGELFF
-,TRBV6-2/TRBV6-3,TRBJ1-5,CASSSYPTGGSNQPQHF
-,TRBV4-1,TRBJ2-2,CASSQWAESNTGELFF
-,TRBV10-3,TRBJ1-4,CAISDLADEKLFF
-,TRBV9,TRBJ1-1,CASSPTGGGNTEAFF
-,TRBV12-3/TRBV12-4,TRBJ2-2,CASSREVGELFF
-,TRBV10-3,TRBJ2-1,CAITPDTGNHNEQFF
-,TRBV5-1,TRBJ2-7,CASSLGTGAYEQYF
-,TRBV29-1,TRBJ2-5,CSVVPAGVGETQYF
once,TRBV24-1,TRBJ2-2,CATSDLGVNTGELFF
once,TRBV5-1,TRBJ1-4,CASSLVDGPNEKLFF
-,TRBV9,TRBJ2-7,CASSVGLLGPLYEQYF
-,TRBV7-9,TRBJ2-5,CASSLALGYQETQYF